A single sample gave rise to the 6 T cell receptor beta chains below, sequenced in a study of beta chain features in type 1 diabetes (dated 2018 in TCRdb). Library method: the immunoSEQ multiplex PCR assay. All of the isolated RNA was reverse transcribed with the High Capacity cDNA Reverse Transcription Kit, so expressed TCRB transcripts were sequenced. TCRdb took over this immuneACCESS table, retaining in-frame rearrangements with V and J assigned. Such tables are incomplete; in checked studies, under half of the missing clones stem from an unresolved V gene, and the remainder is unexplained. The sample data list 150,000 to 170,000 clones, and roughly 8% of these were observed just once. 0.55% to 0.65% of the sample comes from the top ten. Sequencing input: central memory CD4+ T cells from blood. These receptors were collected from a man aged 18 to 35 in good health.

This clone was observed a handful of times. The rearrangement links TRBV30 to TRBJ2-1, with 7 nucleotides matching TRBD2. Germline V gives CDR1 GTSNPN, CDR2 SVGIG (reference sequence). V lost 4 bases to trimming and J lost 9 bases; unmatched junction nucleotides: 6. The CDR3 is 12 residues long. This chain's CDR3 is CAWTPGGGEQFF. CDR3 DNA: TGTGCCTGGACCCCAGGCGGGGGTGAGCAGTTCTTC.

The gene calls are TRBV5-4 and TRBJ2-5, with TRBD2 matching 8 bases. The V gene's germline CDR1 is SGHNT and CDR2 YYREEE (reference sequence). The CDR3 length is 14 residues. The V segment lost 2 bases and the J segment 4 bases; nucleotides outside the gene matches: 4. This CDR3 reads CASSFGGEGETQYF. CDR3 DNA: TGTGCCAGCAGCTTCGGGGGGGAAGGAGAGACCCAGTACTTC.

This clone has at least ten counts. The genes are TRBV25-1 and TRBJ2-2; 13 positions match TRBD2. The CDR3 loop spans 16 amino acids. V dropped 9 bases and J dropped 7; count of bases not matched to a gene: 11. Germline V gene sequence: CDR1 MGHDK, CDR2 SYGVNS. CDR3 bases: TGTGCCAGTAGGACTAGCGGGAGTGTGTTGGGCGGGGAGCTGTTTTTT. It is translated as CASRTSGSVLGGELFF.

This clone appeared a few times. The rearrangement uses TRBV7-2 and TRBJ2-1; 9 bases fit TRBD1. V was pared by 4 bases and J by 13 bases, with 11 bases of the junction left unmatched. The CDR3 loop spans 14 amino acids. In germline, CDR1 is SGHTA, CDR2 FQGNSA. CDR3 in amino acids: CASSSMGQGPNQFF. CDR3 DNA sequence: TGTGCCAGCAGCTCTATGGGACAGGGTCCTAATCAGTTCTTC. The full variable domain, with the rest looked up from reference TRBV7-2 and TRBJ2-1, is GAGVSQSPSNKVTEKGKDVELRCDPISGHTALYWYRQSLGQGLEFLIYFQGNSAPDKSGLPSDRFSAERTGGSVSTLTIQRTQQEDSAVYLCASSSMGQGPNQFFGPGTRLTVL.

The gene calls are TRBV28 and TRBJ2-7; 8 nucleotides align to TRBD1. From germline, CDR1 is MDHEN and CDR2 SYDVKM. The CDR3 consists of 15 residues. V dropped 2 bases and J dropped 7; count of bases not matched to a gene: 10. The DNA of the CDR3 is TGTGCCAGCAGTTTAGCAGCGACAGGGGCGGGGGAGCAGTACTTC. This gives the protein CASSLAATGAGEQYF.

The V and J genes are TRBV7-2 and TRBJ2-1; D call uncertain. V lost 1 base to trimming and J lost 5 bases, with 12 bases between them. CDR1 and CDR2 from the germline V gene are SGHTA and FQGNSA. This CDR3 has 15 residues. CDR3 protein: CASSLVYPGNNEQFF. The CDR3 DNA is TGTGCCAGCAGCTTAGTGTATCCTGGCAACAATGAGCAGTTCTTC.